This TCR beta chain is drawn from a study of cytomegalovirus exposure and HLA in healthy donors (dated by TCRdb to 2016 to 2017). For the wider study: An earlier analysis of fewer than 750 of the donors reported about 260 Gb of sequence data and 117 million unique TCR beta sequences obtained from about 170 million T cells. The study profiled the T cell repertoires of some 610 subjects by immunosequencing and related them to cytomegalovirus serostatus. Alongside the repertoire data, information on donor age, sex, ethnicity and CMV serostatus was compiled. A later genetic analysis took genome-wide SNP genotypes for about 55% of the 666 donors and used that subset as a discovery cohort. The study combined high-throughput TCR immunosequencing, statistical association of individual TCRs with disease status, and machine learning to predict cytomegalovirus infection status. About 5 DR-DQ haplotypes were handled as single units for association and clustering, since linkage in the cohort was strong. Class I and class II HLA loci were covered by the typing at four-digit resolution. Across 398 genotyped donors of the cohort, an average of approximately 240,000 unique TCR beta nucleotide sequences per donor were sequenced, and 15% to 20% of those sequences were non-productive. All discovery cohort repertoires had been generated using a single sequencing platform. Among the roughly 400 genotyped donors, under 90% belonged to the genetic ancestry cluster associated with self-reported Caucasian donors. To study patterns of TCR occurrence, a later analysis re-analyzed previously published TCR beta repertoires from 550 to 800 donors and added high-resolution HLA genotyping. In an earlier analysis of over 550 of the donors, high-throughput TCR beta sequencing was used to judge whether each TCR beta V gene segment behaved as functional or pseudogenic. The number of donors typed differed by locus, with 629-630 for A, B, C, DRB1 and DQB1, more than 500 for DQA1, approximately 580 for DPA1, and 450 to 480 for DPB1. Rather than using new phenotypic data, the later analysis identified candidate immune exposures from TCR beta sequences and from how often those sequences occurred across donors. A separate validation cohort of about 110 different subjects was used in addition to the approximately 700-subject first cohort. The study was designed to test whether signatures of past pathogen exposure could be identified by cataloging public T cell receptors. An early release that covered 500 to 800 HLA-typed donors contained approximately 300 gigabases of sequencing data and roughly 84 million unique TCR sequences. Beyond this particular receptor, the publication reports: It was suggested by the authors that the approach could potentially be generalized to other disease states and immunological phenotypes. In the study, roughly 160 TCR beta chains were listed as associated with cytomegalovirus. In vitro tests confirmed that three of the cytomegalovirus-associated TCR beta chains recognize cytomegalovirus antigens. An association between a missense DCLRE1C variant and V-gene and J-gene trimming of TCR beta chains was found in a later genetic analysis and replicated in an independent cohort. Linkage disequilibrium might explain the correlated functional status among segregating V segments, but an unknown experimental factor could not be ruled out. Around 16 rarely observed V segments, including chromosome 9 orphons, were excluded from the earlier analysis of a few hundred of the donors because counts were too low. Because HLA typing was unavailable for some donors at each locus, only the typed subset was used in association tests. A later analysis found that most CMV-associated TCR beta chains appeared HLA-restricted, with HLA associations seemingly driven largely by CMV exposure. A later analysis associated 15,000 to 20,000 TCR beta sequences with specific HLA alleles at a false discovery rate of 0.05. Sequencing depth was assumed to be roughly uniform across donors in the presence/absence analyses, though that assumption may not hold. In a later analysis, HLA-associated TCR beta chains were found to be more clonally expanded and to have lower generation probabilities than equally common non-associated chains. When HLA alleles, especially DR and DQ, strongly co-occurred, TCR associations were difficult to assign to individual alleles. Some IMGT-functional V segments, including TRBV6-2 and TRBV6-3, could not be told apart with the 87-base-pair reads, so those segments were excluded. Several of the top co-occurrence clusters appeared to be linked to parvovirus B19, influenza, CMV and Epstein-Barr virus, according to a later analysis. Cytomegalovirus status was reported to be diagnosed by the classifier with high specificity and sensitivity in both the original and validation cohorts. The sequencing pipeline was judged likely to have produced a cluster of highly shared sequence variants as a technical artifact. In a later analysis, TCR association rates were found to vary across HLA loci, with the most associated TCRs seen for DRB1 alleles and the fewest for HLA-C alleles. Only TCR beta chains were sequenced in this cohort, and the absence of alpha or paired-chain data limited detectable features. In an earlier analysis of fewer than 750 of the donors, most TCR beta V segments were observed in productive rearrangements about 87% or about 30% of the time, broadly matching IMGT annotations. A further reported finding was that TCR beta sequences accurately predicted the HLA-A and HLA-B alleles for most subjects in the first cohort. For the cohort, immune exposure information was limited to CMV serostatus. Across donors, most TCR sequences were observed very rarely, whereas some public TCRs were present in many individuals. In a later genetic analysis, fewer N-insertions in productive TCRs were reported among donors in an Asian-associated ancestry cluster than the approximately 670-donor mean.

This clone appeared a single time. Its recognized antigen is unknown. Qualities for individual bases were not recorded, and no much larger clone is one base off. Library preparation was by the immunoSEQ multiplex PCR assay. The multiplex PCR relied on a mix of 60 forward primers for TCR Vbeta segments and 13 reverse primers for TCR Jbeta segments. A multiplex PCR assay on genomic DNA amplified the CDR3 region of rearranged TCR beta genes. Amplified TCR beta libraries were sequenced as 87-base-pair reads on the Illumina HiSeq System. Under the source paper's analysis protocol: A later analysis counted about 76 million unique TCR beta chains across the 550 to 750 repertoires, and some 11 million of these chains were shared by at least two donors. Raw reads were error-corrected and collapsed into unique sequences by a nearest-neighbor algorithm in which closely related sequences were merged to remove PCR and sequencing errors. CDR3 sequences were aligned to IMGT reference sequences to assign V, D and J gene segments. For a sequence to be retained, a match of at least six nucleotides was required to both a V gene segment and a J gene segment. Rearrangements were called productive when the CDR3 lacked stop codons and stayed in frame with V and J; all others were non-productive. CDR3 was defined according to IMGT convention as the region running from the second conserved V-encoded cysteine to the conserved J-encoded phenylalanine. The earlier analysis of approximately 500 of the donors excluded sequences that lacked an unambiguous match to a single V gene segment. In an earlier analysis of approximately 610 of the donors, V segments were called functional above 56.7% productive rearrangements and were called segregating when the between-donor standard deviation exceeded 5%. To diagnose cytomegalovirus status from the catalog of TCR beta chain sequences, a statistical classification framework was built. A later analysis assigned V and J genes by comparing TCR nucleotide sequences with IMGT/GENE-DB human TR gene sequences. In a later analysis, CDR3 sequences and most-parsimonious VDJ recombination scenarios were assigned using the TCRdist pipeline. In a later analysis, each TCR beta chain was defined by its CDR3 amino acid sequence together with its V-gene family, and reads without a unique V-gene family were excluded. In a later analysis, fewer than 600 highly shared, low-generation-probability nucleotide sequences were removed to address suspected cross-contamination and a sequencing artifact. A later analysis calculated a clonal expansion index for each public chain from normalized within-repertoire ranks of inferred template counts. A later analysis computed generation probabilities with a VDJ recombination model fitted to out-of-frame rearrangements, and checked the results against IGoR. Hypergeometric tests were used in a later analysis to score TCR-TCR, TCR-HLA and TCR-CMV co-occurrence, with a repertoire-size bias correction applied to the TCR pairs. False discovery rates were estimated in a later analysis by permuting HLA or CMV assignments 20 times. In a later analysis, co-occurring TCRs were grouped using DBSCAN, and TCRdist sequence similarity was added for clustering within HLA-allele-positive subsets. Repertoires with fewer than 30,000 or more than 120,000 public chains, plus five repertoires with anomalous nucleotide sharing, were excluded from co-occurrence clustering. The table was pulled from immuneACCESS by TCRdb, which kept in-frame rearrangements only. Such tables lose some clones; where checked, under half of the loss comes from unresolved V genes, and the rest has no known cause. V and J calls plus clone size are reproduced from that table; the DNA served to infer D and trimming. The sample records 100,000 or so clones, roughly four fifths of which are singletons. The leading ten clones occupy under 5.5% of the sample.

In total, 500 to 700 healthy bone marrow donors made up the cohort. At the time of sampling, all cohort members were nominally healthy, though unrecorded immune exposures were likely present. The donor tested CMV seropositive, placing the donor among the approximately 290 seropositive members of the cohort. Each donor provided a peripheral blood sample, and peripheral blood mononuclear cells were used for TCR beta sequencing. The Qiagen DNeasy Blood Extraction Kit was used to extract genomic DNA from the blood cell samples. The CDR3 numbers 15 residues from cysteine through phenylalanine. The only DNA kept is the CDR3, 45 bases in frame from the first base. Based on the germline V gene (reference sequence), the CDR1 and CDR2 sequences are MNHEY and SMNVEV. The germline ends are 9 bases apart after V is trimmed by 2 bases and J by 1 base.

The sequence was collected from a woman in her thirties or forties in good health and CMV-seropositive. Recombination linked TRBV27 to TRBJ1-5; matching of 6 bases hints at TRBD1 as the D gene. Sample: PBMCs. Here the CDR3 is given as CASSLIGQSNQPQHF. Read as DNA, the sequence is TGTGCCAGCAGTTTAATCGGACAGAGCAATCAGCCCCAGCATTTT.